This entry lists 27 T cell receptor beta chains sequenced from one sample in a study of blood T cell repertoires in COVID-19. Here immunoSEQ multiplex PCR was the method, and the copy in TCRdb shows in-frame clones only, minus some. The sample holds some 250,000 clones, approximately 90% seen once. The specimen sequenced was PBMCs or T cells enriched from blood (not recorded which). These receptor sequences come from a woman in her 40s with acute COVID-19.

This sequence joins TRBV9 and TRBJ2-3; 8 bases align to TRBD2. The germline gives CDR1 SGDLS, CDR2 YYNGEE. The CDR3 is 15 residues long. The trim removed 4 bases at V and 2 bases at J, leaving 6 bases unmatched. This chain's CDR3 is CASSLRGGLTDTQYF. The CDR3 bases are TGTGCCAGCAGCCTCCGGGGGGGTCTCACAGATACGCAGTATTTT.

V usage is TRBV29-1 and J usage is TRBJ2-7, with TRBD2 matching 11 bases. After removal of 6 bases from V and 6 bases from J, the junction contained 7 bases not matched to a gene. The length of the CDR3 is 13 residues. CDR1 and CDR2 from the germline V gene are SQVTM and ANQGSEA. CDR3 sequence (DNA): TGCAGCGTCCTAACTAGCGGGAGTCCCGAGCAGTACTTC. This codes for CSVLTSGSPEQYF.

This clone was counted once. The rearrangement uses TRBV14 and TRBJ2-1; TRBD2 agrees at 7 bases. V lost 1 base and J lost 9; bases outside the gene matches: 9. The CDR3 has 15 amino acids. CDR1 SGHDN and CDR2 FVKESK come from the germline V gene. The CDR3, as DNA: TGTGCCAGCAGCCAAGTTGGAGGGAGGGCCCCTGAGCAGTTCTTC. This translates into CASSQVGGRAPEQFF. The whole variable domain, filled in from reference TRBV14 and TRBJ2-1, reads EAGVTQFPSHSVIEKGQTVTLRCDPISGHDNLYWYRRVMGKEIKFLLHFVKESKQDESGMPNNRFLAERTGGTYSTLKVQPAELEDSGVYFCASSQVGGRAPEQFFGPGTRLTVL.

The chain joins TRBV21-1 to TRBJ1-6; TRBD1 is the table's D call and was not checked against the DNA. TRBV21-1 is listed as a pseudogene. The CDR3 is made up of 19 amino acids. The CDR3 DNA follows: TGTGCCAGCAGCAATGTTTGGGACAGCGAGCTGCCTTATAATTCACCCCTCCACTTT. It yields the protein CASSNVWDSELPYNSPLHF.

The chain links TRBV5-1 to TRBJ2-2; 14 nucleotides agree with TRBD2. J was trimmed by 5 bases and V by 0 bases; bases with no gene match: 3. Germline V CDR1 and CDR2: SGHRS, YFSETQ. The CDR3 runs to 17 residues. The CDR3 coding sequence is TGCGCCAGCAGCTTGGGGACTAGCGGGGGGCGAACCGGGGAGCTGTTTTTT. Protein product: CASSLGTSGGRTGELFF.

The V and J genes are TRBV7-3 and TRBJ2-7; TRBD2 agrees at 7 bases. CDR1 and CDR2 from the germline V gene are SGHTA and FQGTGA. This CDR3 is built from 15 residues. V shed 3 bases, J shed 6 bases, and the junction held 11 bases outside the gene matches. The CDR3 loop reads CASSFLRGGGCEQYF. DNA of the CDR3: TGTGCCAGCAGCTTCCTTCGCGGGGGAGGTTGCGAGCAGTACTTC.

The chain uses TRBV11-3 and TRBJ2-2; perhaps TRBD1 as D (7 bases). Germline CDR1 is SGHNT and CDR2 is YENEEA. The length of the CDR3 is 15 residues. V was cut by 6 bases and J by 4 bases, with 15 bases left in between. DNA of the CDR3: TGTGCCAGCAGGCGGGGACAGCCCGGCACCGGGGAGCTGTTTTTT. Protein product: CASRRGQPGTGELFF.

V gene TRBV11-2 combines with J gene TRBJ2-7; 10 nucleotides agree with TRBD1. The CDR3 loop spans 15 amino acids. The V gene end was trimmed by 1 base and the J gene end by 7 bases; junction bases not matched to a gene: 7. Germline values: CDR1 SGHAT, CDR2 FQNNGV. This CDR3 reads CASSLAGTGAREQYF. The CDR3, as DNA: TGTGCCAGCAGCTTAGCCGGGACAGGGGCTCGGGAGCAGTACTTC.

CDR3 protein: CASSLRPGGQYF. DNA for the CDR3: TGTGCCAGCAGCCTCCGTCCGGGGGGGCAGTACTTC. The V call is TRBV28, the J call TRBJ2-7; the match to TRBD2 covers 7 bases. Germline CDR1 MDHEN, CDR2 SYDVKM. This CDR3 is built from 12 residues. The V gene end was trimmed by 6 bases and the J gene end by 9 bases; junction bases not matched to a gene: 8. The full variable domain, its missing parts supplied by reference TRBV28 and TRBJ2-7, is DVKVTQSSRYLVKRTGEKVFLECVQDMDHENMFWYRQDPGLGLRLIYFSYDVKMKEKGDIPEGYSVSREKKERFSLILESASTNQTSMYLCASSLRPGGQYFGPGTRLTVT.

V usage is TRBV27 and J usage is TRBJ1-2; the D gene is possibly TRBD1 (6 bases). In germline, CDR1 is MNHEY, CDR2 SMNVEV (reference sequence). The CDR3 consists of 14 residues. Trimming cost V 8 bases and J 4 bases, with 17 bases left between them. The CDR3 DNA is TGTGCCAGCTGGGGGGGCGTAGGCCCCTATGGCTACACCTTC. Its protein product is CASWGGVGPYGYTF.

The V and J genes are TRBV3-1 (or the pseudogene TRBV3-2) and TRBJ1-2; D remains unclear. The CDR3 is 13 residues long. V was clipped by 5 bases and J by 3 bases, with 10 bases between them. Per germline, CDR1 LGHDT and CDR2 YNNKEL (reference sequence). The CDR3 reads CASSVRTYYGYTF. For the CDR3, the DNA is TGTGCCAGCAGCGTCCGGACTTACTATGGCTACACCTTC.

The DNA of the CDR3 is TGTGCCAGCAGCACCGAACACAGGCGTTCTTTCTTT. Amino acids: CASSTEHRRSFF. This sequence joins TRBV11-3 and TRBJ1-1, with D maybe TRBD1 (5 bases). CDR1 and CDR2 from the germline V gene are SGHNT and YENEEA. V was trimmed by 5 bases and J by 12 bases, leaving 16 bases between them. The CDR3 runs 12 residues.

V gene TRBV18 combines with J gene TRBJ1-1; D remains unclear. Trimming removed 0 bases from V and 2 bases from J, with 7 bases in between. Per germline, CDR1 KGHSH and CDR2 LQKENI. This CDR3 contains 14 residues. CDR3 nucleotide sequence: TGTGCCAGCTCACCACCAGGGAGTAACACTGAAGCTTTCTTT. This gives the protein CASSPPGSNTEAFF. The variable domain in full, completed from reference TRBV18 and TRBJ1-1, reads NAGVMQNPRHLVRRRGQEARLRCSPMKGHSHVYWYRQLPEEGLKFMVYLQKENIIDESGMPKERFSAEFPKEGPSILRIQQVVRGDSAAYFCASSPPGSNTEAFFGQGTRLTVV.

This clone occurred once. The V gene is TRBV19, the J gene TRBJ1-2; no clear D gene. The germline CDR1 and CDR2 sequences are LNHDA and SQIVND (reference sequence). V gave up 3 bases and J gave up 4 bases, with 9 bases separating them. This CDR3 has 13 amino acids. Here the CDR3 reads CASSIGPGYGYTF. CDR3 DNA sequence: TGTGCCAGTAGTATTGGGCCAGGCTATGGCTACACCTTC.

V is TRBV3-1 (or the pseudogene TRBV3-2) and J is TRBJ1-5; tentatively, D is TRBD1 (5 bases). CDR1 is LGHDT and CDR2 is YNNKEL in the germline V gene (reference sequence). CDR3 size: 15 residues. With 0 bases removed from V and 5 bases from J, the gap between germline ends came to 11 bases. DNA of the CDR3: TGTGCCAGCAGCCAAGACAGGGTGGTTGATCAGCCCCAGCATTTT. Residues: CASSQDRVVDQPQHF.

V and J are TRBV30 and TRBJ1-6; no definite D call. The CDR3 totals 17 residues. Per germline, CDR1 GTSNPN and CDR2 SVGIG (reference sequence). V lost 2 bases, J lost 0 bases, and 14 bases lay in between. The CDR3 DNA reads TGTGCCTGGAGTCCCGTGCGACGGAGCTCCTATAATTCACCCCTCCACTTT. Residues: CAWSPVRRSSYNSPLHF.

J is TRBJ1-5 and V is TRBV2; the D gene is possibly TRBD1 (5 bases). Germline CDR1 SNHLY, CDR2 FYNNEI. CDR3 size: 13 residues. The V end lost 4 bases, the J end lost 4 bases, and 8 bases lay between the germline ends. The CDR3 loop is CASSGGGNQPQHF. The CDR3 coding sequence is TGTGCCAGCAGTGGGGGCGGAAATCAGCCCCAGCATTTT.

The V call is TRBV28, the J call TRBJ2-1; 12 nucleotides match TRBD2. From germline, CDR1 is MDHEN and CDR2 SYDVKM. J gave up 0 bases and V 6 bases, and 6 bases lay outside the gene matches. There are 17 residues in the CDR3. CDR3 nucleotide sequence: TGTGCCAGCAGGTCCACTAGCGGGGGGTACTCCTACAATGAGCAGTTCTTC. Protein: CASRSTSGGYSYNEQFF.

The V call is TRBV11-2, the J call TRBJ2-7; the D is unclear. The V end was cut by 4 bases, the J end by 3 bases, with 7 bases between. Germline V gene lookup returns CDR1 SGHAT and CDR2 FQNNGV. This CDR3 spans 12 amino acids. The CDR3 region is CASSSPGYEQYF. CDR3 sequence (DNA): TGTGCCAGCAGCTCACCGGGCTACGAGCAGTACTTC.

CDR3 nucleotides: TGTGCCACCAGTGATTCGGGGACTAGCCGGGGGTACGAGCAGTACTTC. This sequence encodes CATSDSGTSRGYEQYF. The chain carries TRBV24-1 and TRBJ2-7; 9 positions agree with TRBD2. The ends lost 2 bases at V and 4 bases at J; junction bases unmatched: 8. Per the germline V gene, CDR1 is KGHDR and CDR2 is SFDVKD. The CDR3 loop spans 16 amino acids.

V and J are TRBV12-3 or TRBV12-4 and TRBJ1-1, with unresolved D. The V end was cut by 6 bases, the J end by 1 base, with 9 bases between. The CDR3 is 13 amino acids. The CDR3 region has the DNA TGTGCCAGCAGACCCACACCGAACACTGAAGCTTTCTTT. Its protein product is CASRPTPNTEAFF.

The V gene is TRBV5-1, the J gene TRBJ1-6, with 9 positions matching TRBD1. The CDR3 runs 14 residues. Trimming removed 4 bases from V and 7 bases from J; junction bases left unmatched: 3. CDR1 SGHRS and CDR2 YFSETQ come from the germline V gene. CDR3 in amino acids: CASSIDRGNSPLHF. The CDR3 bases are TGCGCCAGCAGCATCGACAGGGGGAATTCACCCCTCCACTTT.

The chain has TRBV4-2 and TRBJ2-7, with D possibly being TRBD2 (7 bases). The germline V gene encodes CDR1 LGHNA and CDR2 YNFKEQ. With 6 bases removed from V and 3 bases from J, the gap between germline ends came to 18 bases. This CDR3 comprises 15 residues. CDR3 nucleotides: TGTGCCAGCAGTCCGGGGCGGGGGCCGAGCTACGAGCAGTACTTC. Translation gives CASSPGRGPSYEQYF.

This sequence joins TRBV20-1 and TRBJ1-1; D is undetermined. Germline assignment: CDR1 DFQATT and CDR2 SNEGSKA (reference sequence). This CDR3 region has 11 residues. V lost 6 bases and J 3 bases, leaving 8 bases between the germline ends. CDR3 protein: CSAQVDTEAFF. CDR3 sequence (DNA): TGCAGTGCCCAGGTGGACACTGAAGCTTTCTTT.

This chain joins TRBV12-3 or TRBV12-4 and TRBJ2-7; D is unclear. Trimming took 1 base from V and 2 from J, leaving 3 bases between them. This CDR3 contains 12 residues. Here the CDR3 reads CASSLGAYEQYF. DNA for the CDR3: TGTGCCAGCAGTTTAGGAGCCTACGAGCAGTACTTC.

This chain links TRBV9 with TRBJ1-2; D ambiguous. CDR1 is SGDLS, CDR2 YYNGEE, per germline. Trimming left V 0 bases short and J 4 bases short, with 10 bases between. This CDR3 is 14 amino acids long. For the CDR3, the DNA is TGTGCCAGCAGCGTAGCAGGCCGCTCCTATGGCTACACCTTC. Residues: CASSVAGRSYGYTF.

The chain carries TRBV9 and TRBJ2-1, with TRBD1 matching 9 bases. From germline, CDR1 is SGDLS and CDR2 YYNGEE. CDR3 size: 15 residues. The V gene end was trimmed by 3 bases and the J gene end by 1 base; junction bases not matched to a gene: 2. The CDR3 is CASSGGTGSYNEQFF. For the CDR3, the DNA is TGTGCCAGCAGCGGGGGGACAGGGTCCTACAATGAGCAGTTCTTC.